This T cell receptor (beta chain) derives from a study of tumor and adjacent non-tumor tissue in lung cancer. The wider study: Histology: about a dozen adenocarcinoma, a couple of squamous cell carcinoma, 1 small cell lung cancer. Some 4.2 million productive TCRbeta reads were obtained per sample on average.

A modified ARM-PCR protocol with three rounds of nested PCR amplified TCRbeta. Each CDR3 protein gets one entry after TCRdb re-called the multiplex PCR reads with MiXCR. The profile shows about 200,000 distinct CDR3 sequences, 70% to 75% of them singletons. Points from the study as a whole: TCR diversity was significantly greater in tumor than normal lung tissue.

In regard to this clonotype: Its antigen remains unknown. This could be a read error, since a much larger clone is one nucleotide away.

RNA was extracted from bulk tissue without any cell sorting. Between August and November 2014, newly diagnosed, chemotherapy-naive lung cancer patients underwent thoracic surgery in China. V gave up 3 bases and J gave up 5 bases, with 28 bases separating them. From germline, CDR1 is DFQATT and CDR2 SNEGSKA (reference sequence). CDR3 size: 18 residues. Sequencing used lung tumor tissue. The chain links TRBV20-1 to TRBJ1-2, with D hard to call. The sequence was collected from a man between 60 and 75 years old with non-small cell lung cancer. The CDR3 here is CSARSLILKTLGRYGYTF. The CDR3, as DNA: TGCAGTGCTAGGTCCCTGATTTTAAAGACCCTCGGGAGGTATGGCTACACCTTC.